The T cell receptor beta chain under discussion was sequenced for a study of Ad26.COV2.S vaccination and SARS-CoV-2 variants. On the study more broadly: Donor had been placed in the Ad26.COV2.S arm of the COV1001 trial.

Trimming took 5 bases from V and 7 from J, leaving 17 bases between them. The CDR3 is 14 residues long. The germline CDR1 and CDR2 sequences are SGHAT and FQNNGV. The treatment is: roughly 19 received Ad26.COV2.S at low or high dose, single or two shots; 5 received placebo; per-sample allocation not given. It was on day 63 after the first vaccine or placebo injection that samples were taken. A word on this clone: The target antigen is unknown.

The study's findings and limits: Recipients given vaccine exceeded placebo recipients in spike-specific TCR breadth. Comparability of non-spike TCR breadth was observed across vaccine and placebo recipients. Reports say spike-specific CD8+ and CD4+ T cell responses covered substantial breadth after vaccination.

The repertoire was sequenced with immunoSEQ multiplex PCR; TCRdb's copy has only in-frame clones and lacks some. The sample contains roughly 420,000 clones, roughly 89% of which appear only once. The sequence came from a person between 18 and 65 years old who received the Ad26.COV2.S COVID-19 vaccine or a placebo. The chain recombines TRBV11-2 with TRBJ2-5; either TRBD1 or TRBD2 may supply D (5 bases each). The source was peripheral blood, collected in a trial of Ad26.COV2.S vaccine versus placebo. The CDR3 is CASSPREFWRTQYF. The DNA for the CDR3 is TGTGCCAGCAGCCCCAGGGAGTTCTGGAGGACCCAGTACTTC.